Following are 3 T cell receptor beta chains from one sample sequenced in a study of T cell responses to AZD1222 COVID-19 vaccine (dated by TCRdb to the early 2020s). To prepare the library, the immunoSEQ multiplex PCR assay was applied. What TCRdb holds here is the immuneACCESS table cut down to in-frame rearrangements. Part of the clones is not present; checked against another copy, under half of the missing clones reflect an unresolved V gene, and the others are unexplained. In all, the sample holds roughly 120,000 clones, and more than 70% of those were seen once. The ten top clones hold 4.2% of the sample. Per the publication, the time point label means: baseline before first vaccination. Sequences were derived from peripheral blood, sampled on day 0 of AZD1222 vaccination. The receptor set was obtained from an adult in good health.

This chain uses TRBV19 with TRBJ2-5, with 10 nucleotides matching TRBD2. The CDR3 has 14 amino acids. The J segment lost 5 bases and the V segment lost 8 bases, leaving 8 bases of the junction unmatched. Germline V CDR1 and CDR2: LNHDA, SQIVND (reference sequence). The CDR3 sequence: CASSPAGGMETQYF. CDR3 nucleotides: TGTGCCAGTTCCCCAGCGGGAGGGATGGAGACCCAGTACTTC.

The chain is built from TRBV30 and TRBJ2-7; a weak D match, TRBD2 (5 bases). Trimming removed 7 bases from V and 5 bases from J, with 12 bases in between. The CDR3 sequence is 11 residues long. Germline V gives CDR1 GTSNPN, CDR2 SVGIG (reference sequence). CDR3 amino acids: CASIRGNEQYF. In DNA, the CDR3 is TGTGCCTCGATACGGGGTAACGAGCAGTACTTC.

The chain couples TRBV28 to TRBJ2-2, with no clear D. Germline V gives CDR1 MDHEN, CDR2 SYDVKM. The CDR3 spans 12 residues. Here the CDR3 DNA reads TGTGCGAGCCGGGTACTTACCGGGGAGCTGTTTTTT. Translated, it gives CASRVLTGELFF. Complete variable domain (other parts from reference TRBV28 and TRBJ2-2): DVKVTQSSRYLVKRTGEKVFLECVQDMDHENMFWYRQDPGLGLRLIYFSYDVKMKEKGDIPEGYSVSREKKERFSLILESASTNQTSMYLCASRVLTGELFFGEGSRLTVL.